The clone carrying this T cell receptor (beta chain) has just a few counts. What it recognizes is unknown. The record originates from a study of T cell responses to AZD1222 COVID-19 vaccine. The CDR3 length is 15 residues. V was clipped by 2 bases and J by 6 bases, with 11 bases between them. The germline gives CDR1 LGHDT, CDR2 YNNKEL (reference sequence). Notes on the study in general: Receipt of two AZD1222 doses was followed by a rise in Spike-specific TCR breadth and depth. Targets within unmutated variant regions were reportedly found for nearly half of spike-specific TCRs. Donors were largely white British and mainly female; clonal diversity was possibly underestimated.

Researchers grouped second doses given at about 4 or about 12 weeks into one pool. Only in-frame clones appear in the TCRdb table, and some are missing; sequencing was by immunoSEQ multiplex PCR. Of about 160,000 clones listed, 70% to 90% are singletons. The input for sequencing was peripheral blood, taken 28 days after the second AZD1222 dose. The TCR comes from an adult who received the AZD1222 COVID-19 vaccine. The chain uses TRBV3-1 (or the pseudogene TRBV3-2) and TRBJ1-6; D remains ambiguous. Written as DNA, the CDR3 is TGTGCCAGCAGCCAACCCGGCCCCCTTAATTCACCCCTCCACTTT. Translating gives CASSQPGPLNSPLHF.